This TCR beta chain was sequenced during a study of PD-1 blockade in mismatch repair-deficient tumors. Study information: All were previously treated, progressing patients with about a dozen mismatch repair-deficient cancer types.

The table came from immunoSEQ multiplex PCR; TCRdb's copy has only in-frame clones and leaves some out. The table has tens of thousands of clones, around 73% seen once; the top ten hold 3% to 3.5%. CDR3 length: 15 amino acids. Trimming removed 4 bases at V and 4 bases at J, with 14 bases between. CDR1 is SNHLY, CDR2 FYNNEI, per germline. The study's findings and limits: Tumor-resident clones, often undetectable pretreatment in blood, expanded then contracted after pembrolizumab.

To note about this clone: No antigen is known for it.

TCRs were sequenced from a few patients responding to pembrolizumab. The J gene is TRBJ2-4, the V gene TRBV2, with D perhaps TRBD1 (5 bases). The receptor was isolated from an adult with mismatch repair-deficient cancer. The sequences come from peripheral blood, collected 4 weeks after starting pembrolizumab. The CDR3 sequence is CASSVGAMAKNIQYF. Written as DNA, the CDR3 is TGTGCCAGCAGTGTTGGGGCCATGGCAAAAAACATTCAGTACTTC.